This T cell receptor beta chain appears in the sequencing data of a study of human T cells and chemical hapten exposure. On the study more broadly: For the roughly 25-week duration of the study, patients were given weekly doses of diphenylcyclopropenone on the scalp. The study enrolled mostly female patients with alopecia areata, totalis or universalis.

To note about this clonotype: Antigen specificity is unknown.

General study findings and limits: TCRs at a frequency above 1 in 1000 stayed unchanged with DPC sensitization.

As for time point: patch test 1, 2 weeks after DPC sensitization. Documented treatment: therapeutic diphenylcyclopropenone sensitization with weekly scalp DPC. Unfractionated whole blood was the source from which total RNA was extracted. V lost 2 bases and J 7 bases, leaving 11 bases between the germline ends. The CDR3 has 13 residues. TCRdb re-analysed the RACE reads in MiXCR, keeping a single row per CDR3 protein. The table has nearly 350,000 distinct CDR3 sequences, around 7% seen once; the top ten hold around 8.4%. The V gene is TRBV12-3 or TRBV12-4, the J gene TRBJ1-1, with D possibly matching TRBD1 (6 bases). The TCR originated in a woman under 30 with alopecia areata. Some clones in this sample may be carry-over from other donors' samples. The sequencing here drew on whole blood, taken in connection with sensitization to the hapten diphenylcyclopropenone (DPC). In DNA, the CDR3 is TGTGCCAGCAGTTTAATCGCGACAGGTGAAGCTTTCTTT. Amino acid sequence: CASSLIATGEAFF.